The 22 T cell receptor beta chains below were found in one sample sequenced in a study of chemoradiotherapy in HPV16-positive cancers. Clones were sequenced by immunoSEQ multiplex PCR, and TCRdb holds only the in-frame ones, with some missing. The sample includes tens of thousands of clones, more than 70% of them seen just once. Specimen: blood, collected from a patient who underwent chemoradiotherapy. These receptors were obtained from a human donor with HPV-associated anogenital cancer.

Only a few counts were recorded for this clone. The chain uses TRBV18 and TRBJ2-3; D call uncertain. CDR3 length: 13 amino acids. The germline gives CDR1 KGHSH, CDR2 LQKENI. Trimming removed 6 bases at V and 6 bases at J, with 13 bases between. CDR3 sequence reads: CASSSPSPDTQYF. CDR3 sequence (DNA): TGTGCCAGCTCCTCCCCCAGTCCGGATACGCAGTATTTT.

Turning to this clone: One base away lies a much larger clone, so this may be a sequencing read error. The rearrangement uses TRBV4-1 and TRBJ1-6, with D perhaps TRBD1 (5 bases). Germline V lookup: CDR1 MGHRA, CDR2 YSYEKL. Trimming stripped 0 bases from V and 10 bases from J, with 7 bases between. The CDR3 has 13 residues. CDR3 protein: CASSQEGESPLHF. DNA of the CDR3: TGCGCCAGCAGCCAAGAAGGGGAGTCACCCCTCCACTTT.

The V gene is TRBV2, the J gene TRBJ2-7, with unresolved D. CDR1 and CDR2 (germline): SNHLY, FYNNEI. CDR3 length: 12 amino acids. Trimming took off 4 bases at V and 4 bases at J, with 8 bases between the two ends. CDR3 in amino acids: CASSGGPYEQYF. The CDR3 DNA reads as TGTGCCAGCAGTGGCGGACCGTACGAGCAGTACTTC.

This clone has more than one count but fewer than ten. The chain joins TRBV11-2 to TRBJ2-1; tentative D call: TRBD2 (6 bases). CDR3 size: 17 residues. Germline CDR1 reads SGHAT; CDR2 reads FQNNGV. Trimming pared 5 bases from V and 4 bases from J, leaving 21 bases between. The CDR3 region is CASSPGTFEPGYNEQFF. For the CDR3, the DNA is TGTGCCAGCAGCCCCGGGACTTTCGAACCCGGTTACAATGAGCAGTTCTTC.

V usage is TRBV5-6 and J usage is TRBJ1-5; D gene uncertain. The V end lost 0 bases, the J end lost 6 bases, and 7 bases lay between the germline ends. The germline V gene has CDR1 SGHDT and CDR2 YYEEEE. The CDR3 has 13 residues. The DNA for the CDR3 is TGTGCCAGCAGCTTGGAGGGTCGTCAGCCCCAGCATTTT. This sequence encodes CASSLEGRQPQHF.

This clone was recorded a few times. This chain joins TRBV28 and TRBJ1-5, with a possible D match to TRBD1 (5 bases). The CDR3 extends over 15 amino acids. The germline gives CDR1 MDHEN, CDR2 SYDVKM. V lost 1 base, J lost 7 bases, and 14 bases lay in between. The CDR3 here is CASSLYVGEEQPQHF. Written as DNA, the CDR3 is TGTGCCAGCAGTTTATATGTAGGGGAGGAGCAGCCCCAGCATTTT.

The chain carries TRBV27 and TRBJ2-3, with 8 bases matching TRBD1. CDR1 is MNHEY and CDR2 is SMNVEV in the germline V gene (reference sequence). The CDR3 consists of 14 residues. With V trimmed by 1 base and J by 6 bases, 3 bases remained unmatched. CDR3 DNA: TGTGCCAGCAGTTTATTTACAGGGGGGGATACGCAGTATTTT. The encoded protein is CASSLFTGGDTQYF.

The chain uses TRBV9 and TRBJ2-3; 16 bases map to TRBD2. CDR1 and CDR2 (germline): SGDLS, YYNGEE. CDR3 length equals 19 residues. V lost 0 bases, J lost 1 base, and 5 bases stayed unmatched. CDR3 residues: CASSVEGLAGGSGTDTQYF. The CDR3 DNA sequence: TGTGCCAGCAGCGTAGAGGGACTAGCGGGGGGGTCTGGCACAGATACGCAGTATTTT.

The J gene is TRBJ1-1, the V gene TRBV7-2, with unresolved D. With 1 base removed from V and 2 bases from J, the gap between germline ends came to 8 bases. The CDR3 covers 14 residues. Germline CDR1 SGHTA, CDR2 FQGNSA. Here the CDR3 reads CASSLGPGNTEAFF. The CDR3, as DNA: TGTGCCAGCAGCTTAGGACCGGGAAACACTGAAGCTTTCTTT.

The V call is TRBV6-6, the J call TRBJ2-1; D may be TRBD2 (6 bases). CDR3 length: 16 amino acids. The V gene lost 2 bases and the J gene lost 3 bases, with 14 bases spanning the gap. CDR1 MNHNY and CDR2 SVGAGI come from the germline V gene (reference sequence). CDR3 sequence: CASSYPTRSIYNEQFF. CDR3 coding DNA: TGTGCCAGCAGTTACCCGACTAGATCGATCTACAATGAGCAGTTCTTC.

V is TRBV4-1 and J is TRBJ1-1, with a possible D match to TRBD1 (6 bases). V gave up 5 bases and J gave up 5 bases, with 27 bases separating them. The CDR3 is 18 amino acids. Germline V gene sequence: CDR1 MGHRA, CDR2 YSYEKL. The CDR3 region has the DNA TGCGCCAGCAGCGAATTTTTTACACAGGGATGGCTTTTGACTGAAGCTTTCTTT. Its protein product is CASSEFFTQGWLLTEAFF.

DNA for the CDR3: TGTGCCAGCAGCGCCGTTTCTGTCCCAGATACGCAGTATTTT. Its protein product is CASSAVSVPDTQYF. The V and J genes are TRBV7-2 and TRBJ2-3; no clear D. The V end was cut by 5 bases, the J end by 4 bases, with 13 bases between. The germline V gene encodes CDR1 SGHTA and CDR2 FQGNSA. This CDR3 is 14 amino acids long.

The V and J genes are TRBV6-5 and TRBJ2-5, with D tentatively TRBD2 (5 bases). The CDR3 is made up of 12 amino acids. The V gene lost 2 bases and the J gene lost 4 bases, with 5 bases spanning the gap. Per the germline V gene, CDR1 is MNHEY and CDR2 is SVGAGI. CDR3 region: CASSYEGETQYF. In DNA form, the CDR3 reads TGTGCCAGCAGTTACGAGGGAGAGACCCAGTACTTC.

The chain carries TRBV7-6 and TRBJ2-3, with D perhaps matching TRBD1 (5 bases). This CDR3 has 16 residues. Germline CDR1 reads SGHVS; CDR2 reads FNYEAQ. V shed 1 base and J shed 2 bases, with 13 bases lying between them. For the CDR3, the DNA is TGTGCCAGCAGCTTAGGTGTTAGGGGCGTCACAGATACGCAGTATTTT. As protein: CASSLGVRGVTDTQYF.

The rearrangement joins TRBV2 to TRBJ1-2, with TRBD1 matching 10 bases. CDR3 length: 16 amino acids. The V segment lost 0 bases and the J segment 7 bases; nucleotides outside the gene matches: 8. Per the germline V gene, CDR1 is SNHLY and CDR2 is FYNNEI. The CDR3 here is CASSEAPGQGSSGYTF. In DNA, the CDR3 is TGTGCCAGCAGTGAAGCGCCGGGACAGGGGTCGAGTGGCTACACCTTC.

This clone has only one observation. The chain uses TRBV19 and TRBJ2-1; 7 nucleotides agree with TRBD2. The CDR3 is made up of 15 amino acids. Trimming at V came to 1 base and at J to 4 bases, leaving 4 bases not matched to a gene. In germline, CDR1 is LNHDA, CDR2 SQIVND (reference sequence). The CDR3 DNA follows: TGTGCCAGTAGTATAGGGCTAGCGGAATACAATGAGCAGTTCTTC. Its protein is CASSIGLAEYNEQFF.

The chain carries TRBV5-6 and TRBJ2-5; 8 bases map to TRBD1. The J segment lost 5 bases and the V segment lost 1 base, leaving 4 bases of the junction unmatched. This CDR3 has 14 residues. CDR1 and CDR2 from the germline V gene are SGHDT and YYEEEE. The CDR3 DNA reads as TGTGCCAGCAGCTTGCAGGGGGCAAAGGAGACCCAGTACTTC. This encodes CASSLQGAKETQYF.

This rearrangement joins TRBV19 to TRBJ2-2; no firm D call. Trimming took off 9 bases at V and 1 base at J, with 12 bases between the two ends. This CDR3 region has 14 residues. Germline V CDR1 and CDR2: LNHDA, SQIVND (reference sequence). The CDR3 reads CASRRLENTGELFF. CDR3 coding DNA: TGTGCCAGCCGCAGGCTGGAGAACACCGGGGAGCTGTTTTTT. Full variable domain (rest looked up from reference TRBV19 and TRBJ2-2): DGGITQSPKYLFRKEGQNVTLSCEQNLNHDAMYWYRQDPGQGLRLIYYSQIVNDFQKGDIAEGYSVSREKKESFPLTVTSAQKNPTAFYLCASRRLENTGELFFGEGSRLTVL.

This chain connects TRBV7-2 to TRBJ2-3, with 14 bases aligning to TRBD2. The CDR3 totals 16 residues. CDR1 is SGHTA and CDR2 is FQGNSA in the germline V gene. The ends lost 3 bases at V and 4 bases at J; junction bases unmatched: 3. The CDR3 nucleotides read TGTGCCAGCAGCTTCGGACTAGCGGGAGGCTCAGATACGCAGTATTTT. Its protein product is CASSFGLAGGSDTQYF.

V and J are TRBV5-1 and TRBJ2-1; D is perhaps TRBD1 (5 bases). Per the germline V gene, CDR1 is SGHRS and CDR2 is YFSETQ. The CDR3 is 13 amino acids. The V end lost 5 bases, the J end lost 4 bases, and 10 bases lay between the germline ends. The CDR3 sequence: CASRLDTYNEQFF. In nucleotides, the CDR3 is TGCGCCAGCAGGCTGGACACTTACAATGAGCAGTTCTTC. Together with reference TRBV5-1 and TRBJ2-1, the CDR3 gives the full variable domain: KAGVTQTPRYLIKTRGQQVTLSCSPISGHRSVSWYQQTPGQGLQFLFEYFSETQRNKGNFPGRFSGRQFSNSRSEMNVSTLELGDSALYLCASRLDTYNEQFFGPGTRLTVL.

The rearrangement links TRBV5-4 to TRBJ2-7; unclear D gene. V was trimmed by 4 bases and J by 3 bases, leaving 17 bases between them. This CDR3 spans 15 amino acids. Looked up from germline, CDR1 is SGHNT and CDR2 is YYREEE (reference sequence). CDR3 coding DNA: TGTGCCAGCAGCCCGGTCCCTCTAAGTCTCTACGAGCAGTACTTC. It yields the protein CASSPVPLSLYEQYF.

This chain uses TRBV11-3 with TRBJ2-2, with D possibly being TRBD2 (5 bases). Per the germline V gene, CDR1 is SGHNT and CDR2 is YENEEA. The V gene lost 4 bases and the J gene lost 3 bases, with 6 bases spanning the gap. This CDR3 is 13 amino acids long. The CDR3 DNA reads as TGTGCCAGCAGCTCCGGGGACACCGGGGAGCTGTTTTTT. This encodes CASSSGDTGELFF. Filled out from reference TRBV11-3 and TRBJ2-2, the complete variable domain reads EAGVVQSPRYKIIEKKQPVAFWCNPISGHNTLYWYLQNLGQGPELLIRYENEEAVDDSQLPKDRFSAERLKGVDSTLKIQPAELGDSAVYLCASSSGDTGELFFGEGSRLTVL.